These T cell receptor beta chains were read from a single sample in a study of a mutant IDH1 vaccine in newly diagnosed glioma. Measured with immunoSEQ multiplex PCR; TCRdb has only the in-frame clones, and not every one. The sample lists tens of thousands of clones, around 87% occurring once. Antigens for these TCRs are unknown. The sample consisted of PBMCs, taken from a glioma patient whose treatment included an IDH1 peptide vaccine. Receptors were obtained from a man aged 35-49 years with glioma. Both conserved end residues are part of each CDR3.

len	j_gene	v_gene	CDR3aa
13	TRBJ1-5	TRBV2	CASGRQGNQPQHF
17	TRBJ2-7	TRBV4-1	CASSHSTSVPSSYEQYF
13	TRBJ2-1	TRBV7-8	CASSPPLVNEQFF
15	TRBJ2-7	TRBV5-1	CASSLMAGGPYEQYF
13	TRBJ2-7	TRBV6-5	CAAGGGGKNEQYF
15	TRBJ2-5	TRBV4-2	CASSQVEGSGETQYF
16	TRBJ2-2	TRBV11-1	CASSPGEGRTSRELFF
15	TRBJ1-2	TRBV7-9	CASSSGQPPNYGYTF
15	TRBJ2-1	TRBV6-4	CASSEQASSYNEQFF
13	TRBJ2-7	TRBV2	CASNVDRAYEQYF
12	TRBJ1-1	TRBV6-5	CASGGINTEAFF
14	TRBJ2-3	TRBV7-2	CASSLLGPTDTQYF
13	TRBJ2-7	TRBV6-5	CASTPSSVHEQYF
19	TRBJ2-6	TRBV5-6	CASSLWRWQRLIGANVLTF
15	TRBJ1-3	TRBV27	CATLAGANSGNTIYF
14	TRBJ2-4	TRBV5-4	CASSLGTGENIQYF
16	TRBJ2-1	TRBV9	CASSAGGTSGSSEQFF
15	TRBJ2-7	TRBV19	CASSMGLAGDHEQYF
14	TRBJ1-1	TRBV29-1	CSVHLQGKDTEAFF
12	TRBJ1-1	TRBV6-5	CASRGRRHQRFF
14	TRBJ2-5	TRBV14	CASSLRQARETQYF
13	TRBJ2-3	TRBV6-4	CASSLDSTDTQYF
15	TRBJ1-2	TRBV14	CASSQQIGGNYGYTF
16	TRBJ2-7	TRBV7-8	CASSLGASGNSYEQYF
14	TRBJ2-7	TRBV6-1	CASSEDRRSAEQYF
13	TRBJ1-2	TRBV5-5	CASSRTGAYGYTF
14	TRBJ2-1	TRBV6-5	CASNLGTGGNEQFF
14	TRBJ2-1	TRBV27	CASSTGLTYNEQFF
15	TRBJ1-2	TRBV7-9	CASSLVLPGQDGYTF
14	TRBJ1-2	TRBV19	CASSQSGESYGYTF
14	TRBJ2-7	TRBV5-1	CASRDGLAGYEQYF
15	TRBJ2-5	TRBV19	CASSIELARQETQYF
15	TRBJ1-2	TRBV28	CASTSPPTGDYGYTF
13	TRBJ2-5	TRBV5-1	CASSFQGQETQYF
16	TRBJ1-4	TRBV19	CASSLTSGTLGEKLFF
15	TRBJ1-2	TRBV9	CASSVASGTAYGYTF
14	TRBJ2-7	TRBV6-1	CASSEEGTFYEQYF
16	TRBJ2-7	TRBV4-1	CASSKRLAGETYEQYF
16	TRBJ2-3	TRBV9	CASSPRTSGRTDTQYF
18	TRBJ2-7	TRBV5-1	CASSWGTSGRRVGYEQYF
16	TRBJ2-7	TRBV7-2	CASSRDSGSSSYEQYF
16	TRBJ1-2	TRBV27	CASSREGQGAGYGYTF
13	TRBJ2-7	TRBV7-9	CASSPGTSYERYF
15	TRBJ2-1	TRBV10-3	CAISDLGGSYNEQFF
15	TRBJ2-7	TRBV19	CASSFGSGRSYEQYF
13	TRBJ1-4	TRBV10-3	CAIRGFDNEKLFF
15	TRBJ1-2	TRBV7-9	CASSKTAGLNYGYTF
14	TRBJ2-7	TRBV5-1	CASRGTSGAYEQYF
13	TRBJ1-1	TRBV7-2	CASSLGGRNQAFF
11	TRBJ1-3	TRBV29-1	CSATVGNTIYF
14	TRBJ2-7	TRBV28	CASGKGRGNREQYF
15	TRBJ2-7	TRBV6-5	CASSRRDSGPSEQYF
17	TRBJ1-5	TRBV27	CASSFKFGGGSNQPQHF
13	TRBJ2-1	TRBV11-2	CASSTLGRDEQFF